This TCR beta chain was identified in a study of shared clonotypes between healthy human individuals. About this clone: The same CDR3 also results from other DNA sequences found in this sample.

The repertoire was sequenced with immunoSEQ multiplex PCR; TCRdb's copy has only in-frame clones and lacks some. The table includes about 2.4 million clones, approximately 93% detected once. V lost 5 bases and J 1 base, leaving 12 bases between the germline ends. The CDR3 totals 15 residues. The germline gives CDR1 MNHEY, CDR2 SMNVEV (reference sequence). This clonotype was sampled from a man younger than 35 in good health. Some clones in this sample may be carry-over from other donors' samples. This chain links TRBV27 with TRBJ1-3; D unclear. The specimen sequenced was naive CD4+ T cells from PBMCs. The subset: CD45RA+ positively selected. The CDR3 nucleotides are TGTGCCAGCAGTCCCCGGGGAGGGTCTGGAAACACCATATATTTT. This codes for CASSPRGGSGNTIYF.